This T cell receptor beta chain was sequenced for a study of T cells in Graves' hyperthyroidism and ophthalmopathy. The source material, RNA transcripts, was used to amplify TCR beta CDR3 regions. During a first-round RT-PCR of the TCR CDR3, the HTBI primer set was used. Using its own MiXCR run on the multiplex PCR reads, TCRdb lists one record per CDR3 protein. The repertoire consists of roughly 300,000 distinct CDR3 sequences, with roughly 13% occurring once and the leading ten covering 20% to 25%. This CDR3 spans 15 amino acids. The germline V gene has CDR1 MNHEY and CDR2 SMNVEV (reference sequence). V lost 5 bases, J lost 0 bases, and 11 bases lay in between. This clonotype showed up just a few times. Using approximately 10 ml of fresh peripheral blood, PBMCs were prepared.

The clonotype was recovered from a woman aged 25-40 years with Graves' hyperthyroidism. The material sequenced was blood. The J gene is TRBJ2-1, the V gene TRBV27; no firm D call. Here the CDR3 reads CASSPAISSYNEQFF. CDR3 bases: TGTGCCAGCAGTCCGGCCATCAGCTCCTACAATGAGCAGTTCTTC.